Following are 10 T cell receptor beta chains from one sample sequenced in a study of blood T cell repertoires in COVID-19. TCRdb keeps only in-frame clones here, not all; method: immunoSEQ multiplex PCR. The sample holds about 530,000 clones, less than 90% seen once. The sequenced material came from peripheral blood. The receptor set was obtained from a woman aged 50 to 60 with COVID-19, enrolled during active disease.

The chain joins TRBV10-1 to TRBJ2-7; D might be TRBD2 (7 bases). Trimming stripped 3 bases from V and 4 bases from J, with 16 bases between. This CDR3 spans 15 amino acids. Germline V gene data show CDR1 as WNHNN and CDR2 as SYGVQD (reference sequence). This CDR3 is CASSDGGLAGYEQYF. CDR3 nucleotides: TGCGCCAGCAGTGACGGGGGGCTCGCGGGATACGAGCAGTACTTC.

The rearrangement joins TRBV10-3 to TRBJ1-4; no clear D. Germline lookup yields CDR1 ENHRY and CDR2 SYGVKD. V lost 5 bases and J lost 2, with 15 bases in between. CDR3 size: 16 residues. CDR3 in amino acids: CAISPTASPTNEKLFF. In DNA form, the CDR3 reads TGTGCCATCAGTCCGACCGCTAGCCCCACTAATGAAAAACTGTTTTTT.

The V and J genes are TRBV6-5 and TRBJ2-1; no clear D gene. With 10 bases removed from V and 9 bases from J, the gap between germline ends came to 22 bases. The CDR3 is 14 residues long. Germline assignment: CDR1 MNHEY and CDR2 SVGAGI. The CDR3 coding sequence is TGTGCCACCGCTCTCCCGGTCCGAGGTGGTGAGCAGTTCTTC. This encodes CATALPVRGGEQFF.

A few counts support this clone. This rearrangement joins TRBV5-4 to TRBJ2-1, with D perhaps TRBD2 (5 bases). The V gene's germline CDR1 is SGHNT and CDR2 YYREEE (reference sequence). The V and J ends lost 4 bases and 4 bases respectively, with 15 bases between them. The CDR3 loop spans 15 amino acids. The DNA for the CDR3 is TGTGCCAGCAGCCAAGAAGCACGGGGATACAATGAGCAGTTCTTC. It codes for CASSQEARGYNEQFF.

The gene calls are TRBV27 and TRBJ2-7; TRBD1 matches 8 bases. CDR1 and CDR2 from the germline V gene are MNHEY and SMNVEV (reference sequence). V trimming: 4 bases; J trimming: 4 bases; junction bases outside the gene matches: 6. This CDR3 comprises 14 residues. The CDR3 coding sequence is TGTGCCAGCAGTTCACCGGGACAGGTGTACGAGCAGTACTTC. This sequence encodes CASSSPGQVYEQYF.

V is TRBV30 and J is TRBJ2-3, with 8 bases matching TRBD2. Germline values: CDR1 GTSNPN, CDR2 SVGIG (reference sequence). The CDR3 is 14 amino acids. J was trimmed by 2 bases and V by 3 bases; bases with no gene match: 4. The DNA of the CDR3 is TGTGCCTGGAGACCAGCGGGGGACACAGATACGCAGTATTTT. Its protein product is CAWRPAGDTDTQYF.

CDR3 loop: CASSRRDSYEQYF. CDR3 in DNA: TGTGCCAGCAGCCGACGGGACAGTTACGAGCAGTACTTC. This chain connects TRBV11-2 to TRBJ2-7, with 7 nucleotides matching TRBD1. Unmatched junction bases numbered 5, after V lost 5 bases and J lost 4 bases. The CDR3 loop spans 13 amino acids. From germline, CDR1 is SGHAT and CDR2 FQNNGV.

The chain recombines TRBV28 with TRBJ2-7, with D possibly TRBD2 on 5 matching bases. The CDR3 totals 14 residues. Between the trimmed V and J ends, which lost 5 bases and 3 bases, there was a span of 14 bases. From germline, CDR1 is MDHEN and CDR2 SYDVKM. CDR3 residues: CASSPPRRVYEQYF. Here the CDR3 DNA reads TGTGCCAGCAGTCCCCCTCGGCGGGTCTACGAGCAGTACTTC. The full variable domain, rest sourced from reference TRBV28 and TRBJ2-7, is DVKVTQSSRYLVKRTGEKVFLECVQDMDHENMFWYRQDPGLGLRLIYFSYDVKMKEKGDIPEGYSVSREKKERFSLILESASTNQTSMYLCASSPPRRVYEQYFGPGTRLTVT.

The chain joins TRBV7-2 to TRBJ2-1; 9 nucleotides agree with TRBD1. The germline V gene encodes CDR1 SGHTA and CDR2 FQGNSA. After removal of 1 base from V and 0 bases from J, the junction contained 1 base not matched to a gene. CDR3 length: 16 amino acids. The CDR3 DNA is TGTGCCAGCAGCTTAGTGACAGGGGGCTCCTACAATGAGCAGTTCTTC. Amino acid sequence: CASSLVTGGSYNEQFF. The whole variable domain, filled in from reference TRBV7-2 and TRBJ2-1, reads GAGVSQSPSNKVTEKGKDVELRCDPISGHTALYWYRQSLGQGLEFLIYFQGNSAPDKSGLPSDRFSAERTGGSVSTLTIQRTQQEDSAVYLCASSLVTGGSYNEQFFGPGTRLTVL.

The CDR3 sequence is CASSQVRGGLQYF. The CDR3 bases are TGTGCCAGCAGCCAGGTTCGGGGGGGCCTGCAGTATTTT. This chain links TRBV14 with TRBJ2-3, with TRBD2 identical over 8 bases. The germline V gene has CDR1 SGHDN and CDR2 FVKESK. The CDR3 has 13 amino acids. The trim removed 3 bases at V and 11 bases at J, leaving 7 bases unmatched.